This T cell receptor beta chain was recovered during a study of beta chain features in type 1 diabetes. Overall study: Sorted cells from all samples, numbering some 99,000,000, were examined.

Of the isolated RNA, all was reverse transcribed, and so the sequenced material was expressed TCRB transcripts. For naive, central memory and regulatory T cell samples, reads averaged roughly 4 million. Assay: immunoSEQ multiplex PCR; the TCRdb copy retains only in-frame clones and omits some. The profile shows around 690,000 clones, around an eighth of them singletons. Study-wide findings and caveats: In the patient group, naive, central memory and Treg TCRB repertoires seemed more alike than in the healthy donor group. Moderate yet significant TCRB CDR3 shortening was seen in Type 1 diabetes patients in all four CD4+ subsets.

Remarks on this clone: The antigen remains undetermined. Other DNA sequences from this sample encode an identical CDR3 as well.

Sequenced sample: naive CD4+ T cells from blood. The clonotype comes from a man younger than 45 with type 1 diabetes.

CDR3 sequence reads: CASSLDGYEQYF. The CDR3 DNA sequence: TGTGCCAGCAGCTTGGACGGATACGAGCAGTACTTC. The rearrangement uses TRBV5-4 and TRBJ2-7; D is uncertain. Trimming took 0 bases from V and 4 from J, leaving 5 bases between them. Germline CDR1 is SGHNT and CDR2 is YYREEE (reference sequence). This CDR3 comprises 12 residues.